This T cell receptor (beta chain) was sequenced for a study of shared clonotypes between healthy human individuals. Study-level findings and limits: Non-shared clonotypes showed lower generation probabilities than clonotypes common to all four donors. Few donors limited the genetic and exposure-history diversity represented. Estimated richness values were generally larger in naive subsets than in memory subsets.

Turning to this clone: What it binds is not known.

Per germline, CDR1 WSHSY and CDR2 SAAADI. CDR3 size: 14 residues. The ends were cut back, 3 bases at V and 5 bases at J, with 14 bases in the middle. Clones were sequenced by immunoSEQ multiplex PCR, and TCRdb holds only the in-frame ones, with some missing. Of about 2 million clones listed, about 95% were seen once; the top ten hold 1% to 1.5%. It was CD45RO-negative cells, positively selected for CCR7, that made up naive CD8 cells, with terminally differentiated effector memory CD45RA+ cells excluded. The source is a man between 18 and 29 years old in good health. The sequenced sample was naive CD8+ T cells sorted from blood. The rearrangement joins TRBV10-2 to TRBJ2-7; D is possibly TRBD2 (5 bases). The CDR3, as DNA: TGCGCCAGCAGTGAAGTCCGGGGATCCAACGAGCAGTACTTC. It translates to CASSEVRGSNEQYF.